This T cell receptor (beta chain) was captured by sequencing in a study of regulatory T cells in long-lasting Graves disease (dated by TCRdb to about 2021). Regarding the research as a whole: Newly diagnosed Graves' disease patients had taken antithyroid drugs for less than 3 months. Peripheral blood TCR sequencing and RNA sequencing compared persistent Graves' disease patients with newly diagnosed Graves' disease patients. The study was conducted in China and was registered as a clinical trial. TCR sequencing covered around 13 persistent and around 20 newly diagnosed Graves' disease patients, around 35 samples in total. Study-wide findings and limitations: Only peripheral blood was studied, because thyroid tissue, the primary lesion, was inaccessible. Patients with persistent disease shared more public clonotypes (under 3,000) than newly diagnosed patients did (around 1,000). Preferential use of TRBV28, TRBJ1-2 and TRBJ2-5 was observed in persistent disease, whereas TRBV20-1 and TRBJ2-1 were favored in newly diagnosed disease. Only the TCR beta chain was sequenced and analyzed. Compared with newly diagnosed patients, patients with persistent Graves' disease had lower TCR Shannon entropy and fewer highly expanded clones, which suggests clonal expansion. As a limitation, the authors acknowledged that the small sample size may reduce accuracy.

Read against the paper, the sample's time point label means: newly diagnosed GD, antithyroid drugs for less than 3 months. For both TCR sequencing and RNA sequencing, RNA was extracted from PBMCs using TRIzol. Graves' disease was diagnosed according to American Thyroid Association guidelines. Patients for the study were recruited at an endocrinology department in Xi'an, China. From each patient, about 9 milliliters of peripheral blood was collected into an EDTA anticoagulant tube. Ficoll Paque Plus density gradient separation was used to isolate PBMCs, and no further T cell sorting was performed. An Agilent 2100 Bioanalyzer and agarose gel were used to check RNA quality, and a NanoDrop 2000 was used to measure RNA concentration. Receptor amplification or capture employed multiplex PCR. Sequencing was performed on an Illumina HiSeq 4000. TCR beta libraries were built with iRepertoire HTBI primers and Arm-PCR amplification of CDR3 regions. Before sequencing, the PCR products underwent gel purification. Per the original workflow: Gene usage analysis of CDR3 amino acid clonotypes used the 55 to 80 TRBV and about 13 TRBJ segments found across samples. COPE and FqMerger were used to merge filtered high-quality paired reads into contigs. BLAST was used to align contigs to IMGT TRBV, TRBD and TRBJ reference genes, and CDR3 was defined according to IMGT. Clonotypes above 0.1% frequency were classified as highly expanded clones. Repertoire diversity was measured by Shannon entropy, and V-J evenness by the Gini coefficient. Clonotypes shared by more than one individual were considered public. In-frame beta chains were kept once TCRdb had trimmed the public reads at Q25 with fastp and called clones with MiXCR. Every CDR3 protein is listed once, alongside the most common genes and DNA of its rows. TCRdb's processing, not the authors', yielded these V and J calls. The sample contains 550,000 to 600,000 distinct CDR3 sequences, about 16% of them found a single time. The top ten hold approximately 12% of the sample.

In its sample, this clonotype was seen many times. No cognate antigen has been identified for it. The record has no base qualities; no much larger clone is one base away. V drops 4 bases and J drops 6 bases, leaving 20 bases in between. The germline V gene gives CDR1 as MGHRA and CDR2 as YSYEKL. The CDR3 sequence holds 16 residues, the cysteine and phenylalanine included. Only the CDR3 DNA is retained, 48 bases long and in frame from the first base. The same sample was also used in a study of T cells in Graves' hyperthyroidism and ophthalmopathy. The second investigation adds: Stable Graves' hyperthyroidism was defined as the absence of progression to ophthalmopathy over 18 months of follow-up. The hyperthyroidism patients were between 18 and 65 years old and newly diagnosed, with a disease duration of less than 2 months. Exclusion was applied to patients with uncontrolled infections, other autoimmune diseases, pregnancy or lactation. Diagnoses were established on the basis of clinical symptoms, serum thyroxine and TRAb, thyroid ultrasound, and orbital computed tomography. The first round of RT-PCR for the TCR CDR3 was performed with the HTBI primer set and the Qiagen OneStep RT-PCR kit. Blood samples also contained most of the expanded thyroid clonotypes (frequency above 0.001), which suggests that blood repertoires may reflect thyroid immune responses. Ophthalmopathy was separated from stable hyperthyroidism by a 13 V-J signature model, with approximately 86% sensitivity and roughly 81% specificity obtained in cross-validation and 80%/75% obtained in testing. In validation, the model predicted progression to ophthalmopathy a median of around 6.5 months before onset, with roughly 70% sensitivity and more than 72% specificity. To identify distinguishing TCR V-J signatures, a discovery cohort of roughly 100 patients was used, comprising 40 to 45 with Graves' ophthalmopathy and 57 with stable Graves' hyperthyroidism. Prospective prediction of ophthalmopathy was tested in an independent validation cohort of 18 to 20 hyperthyroidism patients and around 16 patients who later progressed to ophthalmopathy. For training and testing, the approximately 92 patients in the discovery cohort were randomly divided in a 7:3 ratio. Thyroid tissue and blood T-cell repertoires from roughly 6 Graves' hyperthyroidism patients were also compared in the study. Once sampling was done, hyperthyroidism patients were given methimazole at a starting dose of 30 mg daily, whereas ophthalmopathy patients were given high-dose intravenous methylprednisolone. Libraries were constructed in a second round of multiplex PCR, after which size selection and purification were performed. The libraries were sequenced on an Illumina HiSeq2000 using paired-end 100 bp reads. SOAPnuke was used to process the raw data, with reads discarded if the reads contained adapters or uncalled bases, had a mean Phred below 15, or lacked an exact constant-primer or identifier match. High-quality paired reads were merged using COPE v1.2.5, and each unique nucleotide sequence was defined as a clonotype. MiTCR v1.1 was used to align the clonotypes against IMGT TRBV, TRBD and TRBJ reference segments. Analysis was restricted to V-J combinations with a frequency above 0.0001, which covered about 99% of repertoires. A TCS score was defined as the ratio of F50 (clonal expansion) to E x V (chaos), with BLOSUM62-based TCRdist applied between CDR3 peptides within each V-J. Welch's t-statistics and random forest reduced some 510 V-J features to roughly 13, which were used in a naive Bayes classifier (R e1071). No statistical method was used to set the sample size in advance, and investigators knew the group allocation. The paper describes TCR Vbeta CDR3 sequencing of around 140 peripheral blood samples, made up of some 40 ophthalmopathy patients, around 78 hyperthyroidism patients and 17 progressor patients.

The sequence joins TRBV4-1 to TRBJ2-3, with the D gene not confidently named. The receptor comes from a man aged 18 to 30 with Graves disease. Donor details come from another sample of the same person, matched by shared clones. The material was peripheral blood mononuclear cells (PBMCs), obtained at new diagnosis, from a patient treated with antithyroid drugs. The nucleotide sequence reads TGCGCCAGCAGCCCCCGAACGAGCGCGAGACGGGATACGCAGTATTTT. Translation gives CASSPRTSARRDTQYF.